The 21 T cell receptor beta chains given below trace back to one sample, sequenced in a study of early T cells in non-severe SARS-CoV-2 infection. Each CDR3 protein gets one entry after TCRdb re-called the 5' RACE reads with MiXCR. The sample holds about 94,000 distinct CDR3 sequences, roughly an eighth seen once. Sequenced sample: whole blood. These receptors were taken from an adult who was a healthcare worker with PCR-confirmed SARS-CoV-2 infection or an uninfected control (not recorded which).

This clonotype appeared many times. The V gene is TRBV5-4, the J gene TRBJ2-5; D possibly corresponds to TRBD2 (5 bases). Trimming stripped 0 bases from V and 2 bases from J, with 14 bases between. The CDR3 loop spans 16 amino acids. Germline V gene sequence: CDR1 SGHNT, CDR2 YYREEE (reference sequence). CDR3 residues: CASSLVWGARQETQYF. CDR3 bases: TGTGCCAGCAGCTTGGTTTGGGGAGCGCGGCAAGAGACCCAGTACTTC.

In this sample, this clonotype turned up many times. This chain links TRBV28 with TRBJ2-1; D not certain. This CDR3 comprises 12 residues. V was trimmed by 5 bases and J by 4 bases, leaving 6 bases between them. Germline CDR1 is MDHEN and CDR2 is SYDVKM. CDR3 nucleotide sequence: TGTGCCAGCAGTCTACCTTACAATGAGCAGTTCTTC. Its translation: CASSLPYNEQFF. The whole variable domain, filled in from reference TRBV28 and TRBJ2-1, reads DVKVTQSSRYLVKRTGEKVFLECVQDMDHENMFWYRQDPGLGLRLIYFSYDVKMKEKGDIPEGYSVSREKKERFSLILESASTNQTSMYLCASSLPYNEQFFGPGTRLTVL.

This clonotype was recorded many times. V gene TRBV20-1 combines with J gene TRBJ1-1, with D uncertain. Deletions cut 5 bases from V and 0 bases from J, with 13 bases between. CDR1 is DFQATT, CDR2 SNEGSKA, per germline (reference sequence). This CDR3 contains 14 residues. The CDR3 DNA follows: TGCAGTGCTTTCAGGCGGCGCATGAACACTGAAGCTTTCTTT. Its translation: CSAFRRRMNTEAFF.

This clonotype has just a few counts. The chain carries TRBV4-1 and TRBJ2-7; possible D gene TRBD2, 5 bases. The CDR3 spans 16 residues. V was trimmed by 1 base and J by 4 bases, leaving 17 bases between them. Germline values: CDR1 MGHRA, CDR2 YSYEKL. CDR3 nucleotides: TGCGCCAGCAGCCAAGGAACTAGGAGGTTCCGGTACGAGCAGTACTTC. Protein: CASSQGTRRFRYEQYF.

This clonotype was counted a few times. For the CDR3, the DNA is TGTGCCAGCAGTCAACAGCGGGGGGGCGCGGATACGCAGTATTTT. Protein: CASSQQRGGADTQYF. The chain combines TRBV6-5 with TRBJ2-3; TRBD2 aligns across 10 bases. With V trimmed by 5 bases and J by 6 bases, 8 bases remained unmatched. CDR3 size: 15 residues. Germline V gene lookup returns CDR1 MNHEY and CDR2 SVGAGI.

J is TRBJ1-4 and V is TRBV28; TRBD1 matches at 8 bases. This CDR3 has 15 residues. Unmatched junction bases numbered 3, after V lost 3 bases and J lost 3 bases. Per germline, CDR1 MDHEN and CDR2 SYDVKM. The CDR3 protein is CASSLRDRPNEKLFF. In DNA, the CDR3 is TGTGCCAGCAGTTTGAGGGACAGGCCTAATGAAAAACTGTTTTTT.

The table lists this clonotype with many counts. This chain joins TRBV19 and TRBJ2-3; 9 bases agree with TRBD2. CDR3 size: 14 residues. Germline values: CDR1 LNHDA, CDR2 SQIVND (reference sequence). V trimming: 3 bases; J trimming: 5 bases; junction bases outside the gene matches: 3. The CDR3 loop is CASSILAGKDTQYF. CDR3 nucleotides: TGTGCCAGTAGTATTCTAGCGGGGAAAGATACGCAGTATTTT. Full variable domain (missing parts from reference TRBV19 and TRBJ2-3): DGGITQSPKYLFRKEGQNVTLSCEQNLNHDAMYWYRQDPGQGLRLIYYSQIVNDFQKGDIAEGYSVSREKKESFPLTVTSAQKNPTAFYLCASSILAGKDTQYFGPGTRLTVL.

As for this clonotype: A much larger clone lies a single base off, so this may be a read error. This rearrangement joins TRBV29-1 to TRBJ2-3; 10 bases match TRBD1. The V segment lost 6 bases and the J segment 4 bases; nucleotides outside the gene matches: 10. The CDR3 is made up of 15 amino acids. CDR1 SQVTM and CDR2 ANQGSEA come from the germline V gene. CDR3 sequence reads: CSVGKGGQGSDTQYF. DNA for the CDR3: TGCAGCGTCGGTAAGGGGGGACAGGGGTCAGATACGCAGTATTTT.

This clonotype was found many times. The J gene is TRBJ2-6, the V gene TRBV28, with D uncertain. The germline V and J ends were trimmed by 6 bases and 4 bases, with 7 bases remaining between them. Germline CDR1 reads MDHEN; CDR2 reads SYDVKM. The CDR3 has 13 residues. CDR3 sequence: CASRLQGANVLTF. CDR3 nucleotides: TGTGCCAGCAGGCTACAGGGGGCCAACGTCCTGACTTTC.

V usage is TRBV11-2 and J usage is TRBJ2-3; 7 bases fit TRBD1. Losses at the gene ends were 3 bases for V and 0 bases for J; bases not matched to a gene: 9. The germline CDR1 and CDR2 sequences are SGHAT and FQNNGV. The CDR3 covers 17 residues. The CDR3 DNA sequence: TGTGCCAGCAGCTTGGTGGCGACAGGGCCTAGCACAGATACGCAGTATTTT. Its protein is CASSLVATGPSTDTQYF.

The V gene is TRBV28, the J gene TRBJ1-4; 8 nucleotides match TRBD1. The CDR3 has 15 residues. V lost 7 bases and J lost 8; bases outside the gene matches: 12. Germline lookup yields CDR1 MDHEN and CDR2 SYDVKM. The CDR3 region is CASKWADREVEKLFF. The DNA of the CDR3 is TGTGCCAGCAAGTGGGCGGACAGGGAAGTAGAAAAACTGTTTTTT.

This clonotype was found a few times. The chain recombines TRBV2 with TRBJ2-5, with D perhaps matching TRBD1 (6 bases). The germline CDR1 and CDR2 sequences are SNHLY and FYNNEI. The CDR3 runs to 13 residues. V shed 7 bases and J shed 0 bases, with 9 bases lying between them. The CDR3 spells CASTRDNQETQYF. CDR3 DNA: TGTGCCAGCACCAGGGACAACCAAGAGACCCAGTACTTC.

This clonotype was found a few times. The rearrangement uses TRBV29-1 and TRBJ1-2; D unresolved. CDR1 and CDR2 (germline): SQVTM, ANQGSEA. The V gene lost 2 bases and the J gene lost 8 bases, with 12 bases spanning the gap. The CDR3 is 12 amino acids. DNA of the CDR3: TGCAGCGTTGAACAGTCGGCGGGCGGCTACACCTTC. Its protein is CSVEQSAGGYTF.

The chain recombines TRBV14 with TRBJ1-6; 7 nucleotides line up with TRBD1. There are 14 residues in the CDR3. With V trimmed by 6 bases and J by 13 bases, 12 bases remained unmatched. The germline CDR1 and CDR2 sequences are SGHDN and FVKESK. The CDR3 coding sequence is TGTGCCAGCAGTGGACAGGCGACAAGGGCGCCCCTCCACTTT. Translating it yields CASSGQATRAPLHF.

This clonotype was observed a handful of times. The CDR3: CASSIPGQENTGELFF. In DNA form, the CDR3 reads TGTGCCAGCAGCATTCCGGGACAGGAGAACACCGGGGAGCTGTTTTTT. J is TRBJ2-2 and V is TRBV7-9, with 8 bases identical to TRBD1. The germline gives CDR1 SEHNR, CDR2 FQNEAQ (reference sequence). This CDR3 comprises 16 residues. J lost 1 base, V lost 5 bases, and 6 bases had no gene match.

Only a few counts were recorded for this clonotype. The chain has TRBV28 and TRBJ2-4; 11 bases fit TRBD1. The J segment lost 5 bases and the V segment lost 4 bases, leaving 10 bases of the junction unmatched. From germline, CDR1 is MDHEN and CDR2 SYDVKM. The CDR3 covers 17 residues. CDR3 region: CASSSRSGTGGQNIQYF. DNA for the CDR3: TGTGCCAGCAGTTCTCGCTCCGGGACAGGGGGACAAAACATTCAGTACTTC.

This clonotype was counted many times. The rearrangement links TRBV6-5 to TRBJ2-7; no clear D. Trimming took 2 bases from V and 7 from J, leaving 18 bases between them. This CDR3 is 15 amino acids long. CDR1 and CDR2 from the germline V gene are MNHEY and SVGAGI. In DNA form, the CDR3 reads TGTGCCAGCAGTTACGGCGGTACAGCCCCTTGGGAGCAGTACTTC. Its protein product is CASSYGGTAPWEQYF.

This clonotype was recorded only once. This may be a read error, as it is one base from a much larger clone. The V call is TRBV5-1, the J call TRBJ1-5; tentative D call: TRBD1 (5 bases). The germline V gene encodes CDR1 SGHRS and CDR2 YFSETQ. V lost 1 base and J lost 8, with 16 bases in between. CDR3 size: 15 residues. CDR3 sequence reads: CASSLLGREMEPQHF. DNA of the CDR3: TGCGCCAGCAGCTTGTTAGGCAGGGAGATGGAGCCCCAGCATTTT.

The V call is TRBV6-5, the J call TRBJ2-1; 16 bases map to TRBD2. Trimming took 6 bases from V and 7 from J; bases not matched to a gene: 6. This CDR3 is 16 amino acids long. The germline gives CDR1 MNHEY, CDR2 SVGAGI. The CDR3 here is CASSRGTSGGGNEQFF. Here the CDR3 DNA reads TGTGCCAGCAGCCGCGGGACTAGCGGGGGGGGTAATGAGCAGTTCTTC.

This clonotype showed up many times. This rearrangement joins TRBV6-6 to TRBJ2-5; unclear D gene. CDR3 length: 11 residues. The germline V gene has CDR1 MNHNY and CDR2 SVGAGI (reference sequence). V lost 7 bases to trimming and J lost 2 bases, with 5 bases between them. In DNA, the CDR3 is TGTGCCAGCAAGATACAAGAGACCCAGTACTTC. Translation: CASKIQETQYF.

This clonotype was counted many times. The V gene is TRBV7-2, the J gene TRBJ1-1; a weak D match, TRBD1 (6 bases). Germline values: CDR1 SGHTA, CDR2 FQGNSA. CDR3 length equals 14 residues. The V end lost 1 base, the J end lost 4 bases, and 10 bases lay between the germline ends. In DNA, the CDR3 is TGTGCCAGCAGCTTAGGGTTAGGGGGCACTGAAGCTTTCTTT. This gives the protein CASSLGLGGTEAFF.